The source of this T cell receptor (beta chain) is a study of early stage breast cancer tumors. The wider study: Each sample averaged around 9.2-fold read coverage.

Findings of the study overall: Compared with adjacent normal breast tissue, tumors showed roughly 2.5-fold greater T cell density and higher clonality.

With regard to this clone: Its antigen is as yet unknown.

This CDR3 comprises 15 residues. V gave up 4 bases and J gave up 9 bases, with 19 bases separating them. CDR1 SEHNR and CDR2 FQNEAQ come from the germline V gene (reference sequence). Generated by immunoSEQ multiplex PCR, the TCRdb table keeps only in-frame clones and is missing some. The table has some 30,000 clones, 84% seen once; the top ten hold about 9.4%. The origin of this receptor is a person between 50 and 60 years old with breast cancer. J is TRBJ2-1 and V is TRBV7-9, with D perhaps TRBD2 (7 bases). Sample: blood. In DNA form, the CDR3 reads TGTGCCAGCAGCTCCCCTGAGGGGGGGCCGATTGAGCAGTTCTTC. It is translated as CASSSPEGGPIEQFF.